This TCR beta chain was captured in a study of CD8+ T cells in alopecia areata. Study results and caveats: Higher clonality and more expanded CD8+ clones appeared in lesional than normal scalp.

Regarding this clone: Its target is not known.

Trimming shortened V by 3 bases and J by 5 bases, and 14 bases separated the two germline ends. Germline V gene data show CDR1 as SQVTM and CDR2 as ANQGSEA. The CDR3 totals 14 residues. Once RNA had been extracted, it was reverse transcribed into cDNA to act as the sequencing template. Libraries were prepared by immunoSEQ multiplex PCR; TCRdb keeps only in-frame clonotypes and omits some of them. The sample shows 120,000 to 150,000 clones, 40% to 50% of them seen only once. This rearrangement joins TRBV29-1 to TRBJ2-1; possibly TRBD2 for D (6 bases). The TCR sequence derives from a human donor with alopecia areata. The sequenced sample consisted of CD4+ T cells sorted from blood. CDR3 amino acids: CSVERGTGDNEQFF. CDR3 bases: TGCAGCGTTGAGAGAGGGACGGGGGACAATGAGCAGTTCTTC.